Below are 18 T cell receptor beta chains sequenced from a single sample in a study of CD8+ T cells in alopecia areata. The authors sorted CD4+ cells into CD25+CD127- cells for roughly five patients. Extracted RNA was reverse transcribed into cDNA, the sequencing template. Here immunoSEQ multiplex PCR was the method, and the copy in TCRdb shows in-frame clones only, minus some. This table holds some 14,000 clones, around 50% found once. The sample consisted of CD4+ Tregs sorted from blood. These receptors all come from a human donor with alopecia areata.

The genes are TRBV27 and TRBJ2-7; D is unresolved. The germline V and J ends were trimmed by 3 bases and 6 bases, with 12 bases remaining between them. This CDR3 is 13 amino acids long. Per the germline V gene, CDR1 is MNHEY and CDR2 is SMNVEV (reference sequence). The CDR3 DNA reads TGTGCCAGCAGTTTGAACTTGTTTAGCGAGCAGTACTTC. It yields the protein CASSLNLFSEQYF.

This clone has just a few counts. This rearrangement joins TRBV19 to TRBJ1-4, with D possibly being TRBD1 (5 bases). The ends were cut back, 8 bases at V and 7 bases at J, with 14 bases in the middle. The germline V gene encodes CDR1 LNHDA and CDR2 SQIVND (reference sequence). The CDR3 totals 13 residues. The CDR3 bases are TGTGCCAGTCGTTCTCAGGGAGGTGAAAAACTGTTTTTT. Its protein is CASRSQGGEKLFF.

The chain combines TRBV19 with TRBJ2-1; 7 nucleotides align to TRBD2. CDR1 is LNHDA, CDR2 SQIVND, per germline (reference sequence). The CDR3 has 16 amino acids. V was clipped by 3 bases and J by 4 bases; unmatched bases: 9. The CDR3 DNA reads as TGTGCCAGTAGTATCATAGGGCTAGCGGAGTACAATGAGCAGTTCTTC. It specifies CASSIIGLAEYNEQFF.

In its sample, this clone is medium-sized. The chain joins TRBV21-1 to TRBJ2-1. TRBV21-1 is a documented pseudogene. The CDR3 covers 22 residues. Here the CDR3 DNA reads TGTGCCAGCAGCAAAGCGCCTTGTCGGGGTCAGGGATCTATTCAATCCTACAATGAGCAGTTCTTC. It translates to CASSKAPCRGQGSIQSYNEQFF.

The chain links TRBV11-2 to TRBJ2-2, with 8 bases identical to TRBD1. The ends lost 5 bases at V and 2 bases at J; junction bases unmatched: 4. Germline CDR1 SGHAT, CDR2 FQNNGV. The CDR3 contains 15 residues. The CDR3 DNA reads TGTGCCAGCAGCGCTACAGGGGGTAACACCGGGGAGCTGTTTTTT. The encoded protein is CASSATGGNTGELFF.

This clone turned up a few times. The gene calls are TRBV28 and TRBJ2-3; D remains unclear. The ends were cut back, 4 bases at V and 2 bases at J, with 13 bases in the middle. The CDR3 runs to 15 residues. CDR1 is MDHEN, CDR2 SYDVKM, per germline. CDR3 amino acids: CASSSATPATDTQYF. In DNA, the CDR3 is TGTGCCAGCAGTTCAGCCACCCCCGCCACAGATACGCAGTATTTT.

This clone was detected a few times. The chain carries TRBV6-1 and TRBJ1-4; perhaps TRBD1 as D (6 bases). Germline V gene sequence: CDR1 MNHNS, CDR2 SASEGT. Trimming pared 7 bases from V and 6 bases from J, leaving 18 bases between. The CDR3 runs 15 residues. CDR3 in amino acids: CASTQGSGLDEKLFF. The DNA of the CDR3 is TGTGCCAGCACCCAGGGGTCAGGGCTGGATGAAAAACTGTTTTTT.

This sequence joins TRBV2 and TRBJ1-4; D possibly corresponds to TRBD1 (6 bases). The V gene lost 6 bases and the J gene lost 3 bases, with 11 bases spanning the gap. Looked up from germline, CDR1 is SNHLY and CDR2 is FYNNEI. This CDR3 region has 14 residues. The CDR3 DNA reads TGTGCCAGCAGGCAGGGGACGGCTAATGAAAAACTGTTTTTT. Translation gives CASRQGTANEKLFF.

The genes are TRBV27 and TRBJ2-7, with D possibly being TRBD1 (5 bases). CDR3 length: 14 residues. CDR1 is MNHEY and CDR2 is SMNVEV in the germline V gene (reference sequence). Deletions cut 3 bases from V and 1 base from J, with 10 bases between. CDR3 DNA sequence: TGTGCCAGCAGTTTTCGACAGTCTTCCTACGAGCAGTACTTC. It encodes CASSFRQSSYEQYF.

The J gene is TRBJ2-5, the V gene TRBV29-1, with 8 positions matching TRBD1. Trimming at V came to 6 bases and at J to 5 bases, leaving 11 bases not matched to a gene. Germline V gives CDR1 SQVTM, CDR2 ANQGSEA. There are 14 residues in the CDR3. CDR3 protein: CSVEGQVRAETQYF. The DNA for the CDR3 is TGCAGCGTAGAGGGACAGGTCCGTGCGGAGACCCAGTACTTC.

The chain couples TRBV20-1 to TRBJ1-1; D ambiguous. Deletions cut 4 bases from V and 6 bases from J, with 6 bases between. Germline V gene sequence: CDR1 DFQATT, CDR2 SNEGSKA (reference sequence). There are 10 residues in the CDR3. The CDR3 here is CSAKEPEAFF. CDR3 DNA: TGCAGTGCTAAGGAACCTGAAGCTTTCTTT.

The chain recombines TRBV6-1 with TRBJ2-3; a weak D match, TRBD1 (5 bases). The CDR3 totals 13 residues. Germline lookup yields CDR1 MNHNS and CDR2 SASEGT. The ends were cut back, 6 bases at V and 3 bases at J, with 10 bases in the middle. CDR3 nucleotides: TGTGCCAGCAGGAGACAGTTAACAGATACGCAGTATTTT. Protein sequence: CASRRQLTDTQYF.

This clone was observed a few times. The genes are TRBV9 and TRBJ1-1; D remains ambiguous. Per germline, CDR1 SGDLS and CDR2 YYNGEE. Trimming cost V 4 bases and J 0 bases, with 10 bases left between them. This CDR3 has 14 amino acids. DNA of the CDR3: TGTGCCAGCAGCATAGGCGGACTGAACACTGAAGCTTTCTTT. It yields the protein CASSIGGLNTEAFF. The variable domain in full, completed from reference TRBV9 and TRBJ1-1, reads DSGVTQTPKHLITATGQRVTLRCSPRSGDLSVYWYQQSLDQGLQFLIQYYNGEERAKGNILERFSAQQFPDLHSELNLSSLELGDSALYFCASSIGGLNTEAFFGQGTRLTVV.

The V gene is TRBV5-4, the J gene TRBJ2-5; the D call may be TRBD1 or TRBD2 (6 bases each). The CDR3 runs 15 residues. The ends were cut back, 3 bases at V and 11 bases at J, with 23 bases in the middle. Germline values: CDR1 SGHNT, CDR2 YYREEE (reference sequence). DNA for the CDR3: TGTGCCAGCAGCTCCAGCGACAGGAGGGGCACGAGGCAGTACTTC. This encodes CASSSSDRRGTRQYF.

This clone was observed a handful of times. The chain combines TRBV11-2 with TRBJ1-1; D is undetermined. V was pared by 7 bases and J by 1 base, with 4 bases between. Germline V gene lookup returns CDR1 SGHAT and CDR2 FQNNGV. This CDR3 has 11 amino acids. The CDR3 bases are TGTGCCAGCAAGGAGAACACTGAAGCTTTCTTT. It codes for CASKENTEAFF.

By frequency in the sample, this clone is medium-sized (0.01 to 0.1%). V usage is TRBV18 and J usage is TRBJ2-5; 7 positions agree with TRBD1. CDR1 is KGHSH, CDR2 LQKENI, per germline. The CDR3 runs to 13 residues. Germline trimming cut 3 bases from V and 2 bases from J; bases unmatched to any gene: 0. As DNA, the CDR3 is TGTGCCAGCTCACCGGGACAGCAAGAGACCCAGTACTTC. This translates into CASSPGQQETQYF.

CDR3 loop: CASSLGLGKQFF. CDR3 nucleotide sequence: TGTGCCAGCAGCTTAGGACTGGGGAAGCAGTTCTTC. The rearrangement links TRBV7-8 to TRBJ2-1; D not certain. V lost 1 base and J 11 bases, leaving 9 bases between the germline ends. Germline V gene sequence: CDR1 SGHVS, CDR2 FQNEAQ. The CDR3 totals 12 residues.

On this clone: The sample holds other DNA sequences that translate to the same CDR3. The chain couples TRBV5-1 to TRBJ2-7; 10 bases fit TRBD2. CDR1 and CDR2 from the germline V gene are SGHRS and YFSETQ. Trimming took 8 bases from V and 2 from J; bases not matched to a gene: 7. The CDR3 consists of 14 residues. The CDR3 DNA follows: TGCGCCAGTGCCCCTAGCGGGAGAGCCTACGAGCAGTACTTC. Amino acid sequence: CASAPSGRAYEQYF.